What follows are 3 T cell receptor beta chains derived from one specimen sequenced in a study of graft-versus-host responses after intestinal transplantation. TCRdb keeps only in-frame clones here, not all; method: immunoSEQ multiplex PCR. This table has 30,000 to 45,000 clones, 93% appearing once. These receptors have no known antigen. The source was unstimulated CD8+ T cells sorted from spleen or lymph node cells, collected before transplant. These receptors all come from a human donor who was the organ donor for an intestinal transplant.

The V call is TRBV6-5, the J call TRBJ2-1; TRBD2 agrees at 8 bases. V shed 4 bases and J 4 bases; nucleotides not matched to a gene: 6. The CDR3 has 15 amino acids. Germline values: CDR1 MNHEY, CDR2 SVGAGI. The CDR3 DNA reads TGTGCCAGCAGTTCCCTAGCGGGCTTATACAATGAGCAGTTCTTC. Translating it yields CASSSLAGLYNEQFF.

V usage is TRBV9 and J usage is TRBJ2-1, with 10 bases aligning to TRBD2. CDR3 size: 16 residues. The V and J ends lost 0 bases and 4 bases, in that order; junction bases with no gene match: 4. Germline V gives CDR1 SGDLS, CDR2 YYNGEE. The chain's CDR3 is CASSVGWGLAYNEQFF. The CDR3, as DNA: TGTGCCAGCAGCGTAGGGTGGGGACTAGCGTACAATGAGCAGTTCTTC.

Here the CDR3 reads CASSLGRSYEQYF. CDR3 bases: TGTGCCAGCAGCTTAGGCAGGAGTTACGAGCAGTACTTC. This chain joins TRBV13 and TRBJ2-7, with D unclear. The CDR3 extends over 13 amino acids. The germline CDR1 and CDR2 sequences are PRHDT and FYEKMQ (reference sequence). Between the trimmed V and J ends, which lost 0 bases and 4 bases, there was a span of 7 bases.